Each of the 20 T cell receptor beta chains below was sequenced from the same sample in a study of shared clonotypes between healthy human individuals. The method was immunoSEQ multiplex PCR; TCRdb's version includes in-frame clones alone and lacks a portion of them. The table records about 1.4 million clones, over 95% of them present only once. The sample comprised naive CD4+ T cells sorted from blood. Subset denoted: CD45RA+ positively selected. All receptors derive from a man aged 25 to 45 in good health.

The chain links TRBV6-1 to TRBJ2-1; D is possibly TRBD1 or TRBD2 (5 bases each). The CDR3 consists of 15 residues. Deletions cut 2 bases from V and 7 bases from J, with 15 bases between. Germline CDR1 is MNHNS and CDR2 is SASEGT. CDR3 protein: CASSEKPRWGNEQFF. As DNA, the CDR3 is TGTGCCAGCAGTGAAAAACCCCGGTGGGGGAATGAGCAGTTCTTC.

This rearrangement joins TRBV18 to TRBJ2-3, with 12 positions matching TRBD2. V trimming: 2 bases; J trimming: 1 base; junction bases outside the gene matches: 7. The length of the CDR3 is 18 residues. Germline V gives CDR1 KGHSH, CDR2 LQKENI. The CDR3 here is CASSPGLAGGQGTDTQYF. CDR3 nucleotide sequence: TGTGCCAGCTCACCAGGCCTAGCGGGAGGGCAGGGCACAGATACGCAGTATTTT.

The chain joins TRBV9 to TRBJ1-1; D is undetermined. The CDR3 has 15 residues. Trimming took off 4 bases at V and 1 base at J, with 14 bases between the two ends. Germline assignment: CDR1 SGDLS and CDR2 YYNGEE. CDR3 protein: CASSPYTYPNTEAFF. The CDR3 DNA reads TGTGCCAGCAGCCCGTACACCTACCCGAACACTGAAGCTTTCTTT.

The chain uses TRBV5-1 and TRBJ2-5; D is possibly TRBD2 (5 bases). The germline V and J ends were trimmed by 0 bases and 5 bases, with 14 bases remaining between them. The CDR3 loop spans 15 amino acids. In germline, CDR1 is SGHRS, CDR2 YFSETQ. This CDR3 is CASSLERGMFETQYF. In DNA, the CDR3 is TGCGCCAGCAGCTTGGAACGGGGTATGTTTGAGACCCAGTACTTC.

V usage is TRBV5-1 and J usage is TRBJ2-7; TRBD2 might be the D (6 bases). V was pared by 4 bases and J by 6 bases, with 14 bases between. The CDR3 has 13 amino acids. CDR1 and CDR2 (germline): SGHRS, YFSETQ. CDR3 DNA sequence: TGCGCCAGCAGCAGAGATGTGCGGGGCGAGCAGTACTTC. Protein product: CASSRDVRGEQYF. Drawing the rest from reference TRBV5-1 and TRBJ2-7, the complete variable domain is KAGVTQTPRYLIKTRGQQVTLSCSPISGHRSVSWYQQTPGQGLQFLFEYFSETQRNKGNFPGRFSGRQFSNSRSEMNVSTLELGDSALYLCASSRDVRGEQYFGPGTRLTVT.

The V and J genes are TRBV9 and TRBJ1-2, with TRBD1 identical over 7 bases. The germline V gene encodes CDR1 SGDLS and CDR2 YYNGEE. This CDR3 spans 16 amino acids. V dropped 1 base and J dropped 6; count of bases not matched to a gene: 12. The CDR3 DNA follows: TGTGCCAGCAGCGTAATGTCAGGGGGAAACCTTGATGGCTACACCTTC. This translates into CASSVMSGGNLDGYTF.

Here the CDR3 DNA reads TGTGCCAGCAGCTTAGCTGGCGGGAGGGCCGGTGAGCAGTTCTTC. Translated, it gives CASSLAGGRAGEQFF. The chain recombines TRBV7-9 with TRBJ2-1; 9 bases are a match to TRBD2. CDR1 is SEHNR and CDR2 is FQNEAQ in the germline V gene (reference sequence). V trimming: 0 bases; J trimming: 9 bases; junction bases outside the gene matches: 6. The CDR3 is 15 amino acids. Drawing the rest from reference TRBV7-9 and TRBJ2-1, the complete variable domain is DTGVSQNPRHKITKRGQNVTFRCDPISEHNRLYWYRQTLGQGPEFLTYFQNEAQLEKSRLLSDRFSAERPKGSFSTLEIQRTEQGDSAMYLCASSLAGGRAGEQFFGPGTRLTVL.

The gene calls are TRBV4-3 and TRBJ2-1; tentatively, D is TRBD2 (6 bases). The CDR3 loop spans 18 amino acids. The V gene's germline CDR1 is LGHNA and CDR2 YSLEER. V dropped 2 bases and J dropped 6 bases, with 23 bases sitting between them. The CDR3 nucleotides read TGCGCCAGCAGCCAAAAAATGACGGGGGACCAGGGACGCAATGAGCAGTTCTTC. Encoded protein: CASSQKMTGDQGRNEQFF.

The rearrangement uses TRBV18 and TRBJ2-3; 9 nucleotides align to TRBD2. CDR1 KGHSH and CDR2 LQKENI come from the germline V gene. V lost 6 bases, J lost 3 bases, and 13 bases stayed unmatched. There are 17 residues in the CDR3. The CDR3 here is CASSLLRPSGETDTQYF. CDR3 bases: TGTGCCAGCTCGTTGTTGAGGCCTAGCGGGGAGACAGATACGCAGTATTTT. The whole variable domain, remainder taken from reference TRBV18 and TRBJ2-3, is NAGVMQNPRHLVRRRGQEARLRCSPMKGHSHVYWYRQLPEEGLKFMVYLQKENIIDESGMPKERFSAEFPKEGPSILRIQQVVRGDSAAYFCASSLLRPSGETDTQYFGPGTRLTVL.

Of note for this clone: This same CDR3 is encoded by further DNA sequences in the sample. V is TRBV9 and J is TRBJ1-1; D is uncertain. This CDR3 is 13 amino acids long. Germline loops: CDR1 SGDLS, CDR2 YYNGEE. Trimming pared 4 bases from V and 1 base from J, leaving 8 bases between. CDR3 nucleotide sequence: TGTGCCAGCAGCCCCAGACCGAACACTGAAGCTTTCTTT. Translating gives CASSPRPNTEAFF.

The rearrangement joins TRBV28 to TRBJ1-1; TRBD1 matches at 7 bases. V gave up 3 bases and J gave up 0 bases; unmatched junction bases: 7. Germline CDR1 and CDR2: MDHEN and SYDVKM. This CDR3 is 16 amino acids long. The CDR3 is CASSFLNRGMNTEAFF. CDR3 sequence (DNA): TGTGCCAGCAGTTTCTTAAACAGGGGCATGAACACTGAAGCTTTCTTT.

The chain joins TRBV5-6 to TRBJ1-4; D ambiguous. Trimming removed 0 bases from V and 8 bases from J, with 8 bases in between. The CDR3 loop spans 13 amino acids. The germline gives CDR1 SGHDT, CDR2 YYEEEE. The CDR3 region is CASSLVRVEKLFF. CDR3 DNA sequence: TGTGCCAGCAGCTTGGTCCGGGTGGAAAAACTGTTTTTT.

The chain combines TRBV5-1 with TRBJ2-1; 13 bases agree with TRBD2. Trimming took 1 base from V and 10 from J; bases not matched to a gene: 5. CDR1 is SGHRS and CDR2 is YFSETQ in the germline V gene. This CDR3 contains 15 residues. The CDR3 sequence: CASSLTSGRAWEQFF. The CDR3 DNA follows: TGCGCCAGCAGCTTGACTAGCGGGAGGGCCTGGGAGCAGTTCTTC.

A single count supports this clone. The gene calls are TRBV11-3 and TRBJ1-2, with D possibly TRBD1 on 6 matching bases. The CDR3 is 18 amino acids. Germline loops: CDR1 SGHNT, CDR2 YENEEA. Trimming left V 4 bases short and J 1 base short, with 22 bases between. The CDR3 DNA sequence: TGTGCCAGCAGCTCCATTCAGAAGACAGGACCATTTAACTATGGCTACACCTTC. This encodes CASSSIQKTGPFNYGYTF.

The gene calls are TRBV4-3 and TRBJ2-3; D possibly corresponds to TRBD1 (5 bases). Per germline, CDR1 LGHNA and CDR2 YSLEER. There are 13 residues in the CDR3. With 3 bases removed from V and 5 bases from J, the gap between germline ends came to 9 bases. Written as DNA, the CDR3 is TGCGCCAGCAGCCATAATAGGGGAGATACGCAGTATTTT. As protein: CASSHNRGDTQYF.

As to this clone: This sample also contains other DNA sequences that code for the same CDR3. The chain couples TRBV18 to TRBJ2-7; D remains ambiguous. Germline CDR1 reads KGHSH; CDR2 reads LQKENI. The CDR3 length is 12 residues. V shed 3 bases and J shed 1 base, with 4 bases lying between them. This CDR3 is CASSPGSYEQYF. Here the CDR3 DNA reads TGTGCCAGCTCACCGGGGTCCTACGAGCAGTACTTC.

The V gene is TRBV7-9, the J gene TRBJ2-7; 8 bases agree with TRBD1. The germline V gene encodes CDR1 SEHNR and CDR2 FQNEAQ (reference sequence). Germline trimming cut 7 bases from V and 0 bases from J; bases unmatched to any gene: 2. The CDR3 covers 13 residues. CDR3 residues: CASKTGASYEQYF. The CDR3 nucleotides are TGTGCCAGCAAGACAGGGGCCTCCTACGAGCAGTACTTC.

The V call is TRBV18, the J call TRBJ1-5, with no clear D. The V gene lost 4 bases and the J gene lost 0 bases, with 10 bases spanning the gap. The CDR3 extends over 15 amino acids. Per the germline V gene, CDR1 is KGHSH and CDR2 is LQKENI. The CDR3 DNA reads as TGTGCCAGCTCACGGGTTACCGATAGCAATCAGCCCCAGCATTTT. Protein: CASSRVTDSNQPQHF. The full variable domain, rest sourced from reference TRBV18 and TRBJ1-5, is NAGVMQNPRHLVRRRGQEARLRCSPMKGHSHVYWYRQLPEEGLKFMVYLQKENIIDESGMPKERFSAEFPKEGPSILRIQQVVRGDSAAYFCASSRVTDSNQPQHFGDGTRLSIL.

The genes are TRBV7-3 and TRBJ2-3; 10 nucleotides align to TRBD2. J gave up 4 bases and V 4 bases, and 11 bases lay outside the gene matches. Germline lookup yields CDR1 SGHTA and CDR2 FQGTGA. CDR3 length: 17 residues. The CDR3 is CASSSNRGSGRSDTQYF. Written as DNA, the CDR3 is TGTGCCAGCAGCTCTAATCGGGGTAGCGGGAGGTCAGATACGCAGTATTTT.

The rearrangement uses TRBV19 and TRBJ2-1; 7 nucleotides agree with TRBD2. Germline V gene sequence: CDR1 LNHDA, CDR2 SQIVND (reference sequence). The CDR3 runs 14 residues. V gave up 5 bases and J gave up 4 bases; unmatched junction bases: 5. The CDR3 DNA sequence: TGTGCCAGTAGTTCCGGGGGACTATACAATGAGCAGTTCTTC. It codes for CASSSGGLYNEQFF. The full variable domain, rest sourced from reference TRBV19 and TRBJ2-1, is DGGITQSPKYLFRKEGQNVTLSCEQNLNHDAMYWYRQDPGQGLRLIYYSQIVNDFQKGDIAEGYSVSREKKESFPLTVTSAQKNPTAFYLCASSSGGLYNEQFFGPGTRLTVL.